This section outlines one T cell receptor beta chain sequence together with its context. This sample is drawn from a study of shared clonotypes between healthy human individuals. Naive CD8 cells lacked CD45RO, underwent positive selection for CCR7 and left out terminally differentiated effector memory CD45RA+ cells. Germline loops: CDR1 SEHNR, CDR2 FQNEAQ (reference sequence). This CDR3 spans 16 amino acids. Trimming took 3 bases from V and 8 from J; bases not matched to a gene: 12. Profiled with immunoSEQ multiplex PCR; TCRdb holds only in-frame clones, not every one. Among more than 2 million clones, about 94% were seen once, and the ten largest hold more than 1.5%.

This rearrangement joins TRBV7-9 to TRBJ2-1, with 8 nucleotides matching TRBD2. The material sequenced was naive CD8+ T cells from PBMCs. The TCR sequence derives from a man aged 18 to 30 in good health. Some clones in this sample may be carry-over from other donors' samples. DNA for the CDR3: TGTGCCAGCAGCTTTCCCCCCCGGGCGGGAGGATATGAGCAGTTCTTC. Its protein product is CASSFPPRAGGYEQFF.